Listed here are 23 T cell receptor beta chains from one sample, sequenced in a study of beta chain features in type 1 diabetes. Study-wide points: Across all four CD4+ subsets, people with type 1 diabetes showed modestly shorter TCRB CDR3s.

The antigens of these receptors remain unknown. The study reverse transcribed the entire isolated RNA, so it sequenced expressed TCRB transcripts. Sequencing used immunoSEQ multiplex PCR; TCRdb keeps in-frame clones, though not all of them. Among about 140,000 clones listed, about an eighth were seen once. The specimen was central memory CD4+ T cells from blood. The receptors shown here come from a man between 18 and 35 years old with type 1 diabetes.

This clone was found a few times. This CDR3 is CASSEFGRGPGNTIYF. As DNA, the CDR3 is TGTGCCAGCAGTGAATTCGGCAGGGGCCCAGGAAACACCATATATTTT. The chain couples TRBV6-1 to TRBJ1-3, with a weak D call TRBD1 (6 bases). This CDR3 spans 16 amino acids. The V and J ends lost 2 bases and 4 bases respectively, with 15 bases between them. Germline CDR1 reads MNHNS; CDR2 reads SASEGT.

This sequence joins TRBV28 and TRBJ1-1, with 10 nucleotides matching TRBD1. The germline V gene encodes CDR1 MDHEN and CDR2 SYDVKM. Trimming cost V 9 bases and J 4 bases; bases outside gene matches: 11. CDR3 size: 15 residues. CDR3 in amino acids: CASETTGQGTTEAFF. For the CDR3, the DNA is TGTGCCAGTGAGACTACGGGACAGGGGACCACTGAAGCTTTCTTT.

This clone has a handful of counts. The chain joins TRBV6-6 to TRBJ1-1; perhaps TRBD1 as D (5 bases). Germline CDR1 is MNHNY and CDR2 is SVGAGI (reference sequence). Trimming removed 0 bases from V and 11 bases from J, with 10 bases in between. The CDR3 is 12 amino acids. CDR3 DNA: TGTGCCAGCAGTTACTCTGGTCAGGGCGCTTTCTTT. Translated: CASSYSGQGAFF.

Only a few counts were recorded for this clone. The J gene is TRBJ1-6, the V gene TRBV10-3; TRBD1 aligns across 7 bases. Trimming cost V 3 bases and J 9 bases; bases outside gene matches: 5. CDR3 length: 14 amino acids. The germline gives CDR1 ENHRY, CDR2 SYGVKD. The CDR3 here is CAISDGEGASPLHF. CDR3 DNA sequence: TGTGCCATCAGTGATGGGGAGGGGGCTTCACCCCTCCACTTT.

A remark on this clone: In the same sample, other DNA sequences code for this CDR3. The gene calls are TRBV11-2 and TRBJ1-6, with D possibly being TRBD1 (5 bases). CDR3 size: 15 residues. V was pared by 1 base and J by 6 bases, with 10 bases between. Germline V CDR1 and CDR2: SGHAT, FQNNGV. CDR3 DNA sequence: TGTGCCAGCAGCTTAGTTGGTAGGGGTAATTCACCCCTCCACTTT. It translates to CASSLVGRGNSPLHF.

This clone was observed at least ten times. V is TRBV30 and J is TRBJ2-7; D possibly corresponds to TRBD2 (6 bases). CDR1 and CDR2 from the germline V gene are GTSNPN and SVGIG (reference sequence). Trimming stripped 0 bases from V and 6 bases from J, with 9 bases between. This CDR3 comprises 12 residues. The CDR3 bases are TGTGCCTGGAGTGTGGCGGGGATCGAGCAGTACTTC. Amino acid sequence: CAWSVAGIEQYF.

Remarks on this clone: A much bigger clone sits one base away, suggesting this may be a read error. Other nucleotide sequences from this sample produce the same CDR3. The V and J genes are TRBV7-9 and TRBJ2-7; TRBD1 aligns across 8 bases. The CDR3 length is 14 residues. Germline V gives CDR1 SEHNR, CDR2 FQNEAQ (reference sequence). The CDR3 bases are TGCGCCAGCAGCCAGGACAGGGAGCAGGGCGAGCAGTACTTC. The encoded protein is CASSQDREQGEQYF. Full variable domain (remainder filled in from reference TRBV7-9 and TRBJ2-7): DTGVSQNPRHKITKRGQNVTFRCDPISEHNRLYWYRQTLGQGPEFLTYFQNEAQLEKSRLLSDRFSAERPKGSFSTLEIQRTEQGDSAMYLCASSQDREQGEQYFGPGTRLTVT.

This clone was seen a handful of times. V is TRBV4-1 and J is TRBJ1-5; possible D gene TRBD1, 6 bases. V was shortened by 0 bases and J by 2 bases, with 14 bases between the two germline ends. Germline V gene lookup returns CDR1 MGHRA and CDR2 YSYEKL. CDR3 length: 17 amino acids. For the CDR3, the DNA is TGCGCCAGCAGCCAAGATTCGACAGGACGGGGCAATCAGCCCCAGCATTTT. Translating gives CASSQDSTGRGNQPQHF.

This clone was recorded many times. This chain links TRBV27 with TRBJ2-1; 7 bases fit TRBD1. Germline CDR1 MNHEY, CDR2 SMNVEV (reference sequence). CDR3 length equals 18 residues. J lost 3 bases, V lost 6 bases, and 17 bases had no gene match. CDR3 sequence (DNA): TGTGCCAGCAGAACCCGCACCAGGGGGACCTTAAGCTACAATGAGCAGTTCTTC. Encoded protein: CASRTRTRGTLSYNEQFF.

This clone was seen more than once but under ten times. The rearrangement uses TRBV28 and TRBJ1-1, with 7 bases fitting TRBD1. The CDR3 spans 14 residues. CDR1 MDHEN and CDR2 SYDVKM come from the germline V gene. V lost 7 bases to trimming and J lost 5 bases; unmatched junction nucleotides: 10. CDR3 sequence reads: CASNTPGGGTEAFF. The DNA of the CDR3 is TGTGCCAGCAACACCCCAGGGGGAGGGACTGAAGCTTTCTTT. Based on the CDR3 plus reference TRBV28 and TRBJ1-1, the full variable domain is DVKVTQSSRYLVKRTGEKVFLECVQDMDHENMFWYRQDPGLGLRLIYFSYDVKMKEKGDIPEGYSVSREKKERFSLILESASTNQTSMYLCASNTPGGGTEAFFGQGTRLTVV.

The table lists this clone with a few counts. The rearrangement joins TRBV5-6 to TRBJ2-3; 13 positions agree with TRBD2. The CDR3 spans 16 residues. With V trimmed by 0 bases and J by 3 bases, 1 base remained unmatched. Germline lookup yields CDR1 SGHDT and CDR2 YYEEEE. DNA of the CDR3: TGTGCCAGCAGCTTGGTACTAGCGGGGGGGACAGATACGCAGTATTTT. Protein: CASSLVLAGGTDTQYF.

This rearrangement joins TRBV25-1 to TRBJ2-5; a weak D match, TRBD2 (6 bases). The J call may be faulty, since TRBJ2-7 better matches the DNA end. This CDR3 region has 13 residues. Per germline, CDR1 MGHDK and CDR2 SYGVNS. CDR3 residues: CASSEGRSYEQYF. The CDR3 DNA reads TGTGCCAGCAGTGAGGGGAGGTCCTACGAGCAGTACTTC.

The table lists this clone with a few counts. The CDR3: CASSLQDVEQYF. The DNA of the CDR3 is TGTGCCAGCAGCCTTCAAGACGTCGAGCAGTACTTC. The chain combines TRBV11-2 with TRBJ2-7; D is undetermined. This CDR3 comprises 12 residues. Germline V CDR1 and CDR2: SGHAT, FQNNGV. Trimming removed 5 bases from V and 6 bases from J, with 11 bases in between.

This clone was counted a few times. CDR3 bases: TGCAGCGTTGCCGACGTCGGACAGATCTACGAGCAGTACTTC. It yields the protein CSVADVGQIYEQYF. The rearrangement joins TRBV29-1 to TRBJ2-7; TRBD1 might be the D (6 bases). The CDR3 loop spans 14 amino acids. Germline V gene sequence: CDR1 SQVTM, CDR2 ANQGSEA. The V end lost 4 bases, the J end lost 3 bases, and 16 bases lay between the germline ends.

The chain recombines TRBV19 with TRBJ2-1; D gene ambiguous. This CDR3 is built from 15 residues. Trimming removed 5 bases from V and 0 bases from J, with 11 bases in between. Germline V gene data show CDR1 as LNHDA and CDR2 as SQIVND (reference sequence). In DNA form, the CDR3 reads TGTGCCAGTAGTTTTCAGGTGAGCTCCTACAATGAGCAGTTCTTC. It encodes CASSFQVSSYNEQFF.

The V gene is TRBV9, the J gene TRBJ1-1, with D unresolved. The CDR3 extends over 14 amino acids. V shed 4 bases and J shed 1 base, with 11 bases lying between them. Germline values: CDR1 SGDLS, CDR2 YYNGEE. Here the CDR3 reads CASSMGPENTEAFF. DNA for the CDR3: TGTGCCAGCAGCATGGGCCCGGAGAACACTGAAGCTTTCTTT.

This clone turned up a few times. The chain is built from TRBV6-5 and TRBJ2-5; D is undetermined. The CDR3 consists of 14 residues. The V gene lost 4 bases and the J gene lost 5 bases, with 14 bases spanning the gap. From germline, CDR1 is MNHEY and CDR2 SVGAGI. CDR3 region: CASSWTWLGETQYF. CDR3 DNA: TGTGCCAGCAGTTGGACCTGGTTGGGGGAGACCCAGTACTTC.

This clone was recorded a few times. This rearrangement joins TRBV5-1 to TRBJ1-1; 9 bases line up with TRBD1. Germline V lookup: CDR1 SGHRS, CDR2 YFSETQ. Trimming removed 4 bases from V and 3 bases from J; junction bases left unmatched: 10. There are 16 residues in the CDR3. The CDR3 spells CASSDRPTGGYTEAFF. In nucleotides, the CDR3 is TGCGCCAGCAGCGACAGGCCGACAGGGGGATACACTGAAGCTTTCTTT.

There are many counts of this clone. This chain uses TRBV14 with TRBJ2-1; possible D gene TRBD2, 6 bases. The CDR3 totals 14 residues. Trimming shortened V by 6 bases and J by 7 bases, and 16 bases separated the two germline ends. Germline assignment: CDR1 SGHDN and CDR2 FVKESK. The CDR3 DNA reads as TGTGCCAGCAGTGGTCACGGAGGGTCAAATGAGCAGTTCTTC. As protein: CASSGHGGSNEQFF. The variable domain in full, with the rest retrieved from reference TRBV14 and TRBJ2-1, is EAGVTQFPSHSVIEKGQTVTLRCDPISGHDNLYWYRRVMGKEIKFLLHFVKESKQDESGMPNNRFLAERTGGTYSTLKVQPAELEDSGVYFCASSGHGGSNEQFFGPGTRLTVL.

The chain combines TRBV30 with TRBJ2-1; 13 bases fit TRBD2. This CDR3 comprises 15 residues. CDR1 is GTSNPN, CDR2 SVGIG, per germline (reference sequence). Trimming took 2 bases from V and 7 from J; bases not matched to a gene: 5. The CDR3 nucleotides are TGTGCCTGGAGTTCCGGGACTAGCGGGGCGAATGAGCAGTTCTTC. Amino acids: CAWSSGTSGANEQFF.

The rearrangement joins TRBV28 to TRBJ2-3, with a tentative D call TRBD2 (6 bases). This CDR3 comprises 14 residues. Per the germline V gene, CDR1 is MDHEN and CDR2 is SYDVKM. V lost 8 bases, J lost 1 base, and 13 bases lay in between. The CDR3 nucleotides are TGTGCCAGCCTTTCCTCTAGCGGCACAGATACGCAGTATTTT. It yields the protein CASLSSSGTDTQYF.

The chain recombines TRBV30 with TRBJ1-2; D perhaps matches TRBD1 (5 bases). Germline CDR1 GTSNPN, CDR2 SVGIG (reference sequence). This CDR3 contains 13 residues. The V end lost 0 bases, the J end lost 5 bases, and 10 bases lay between the germline ends. The CDR3 protein is CAWSVGGRYGYTF. The CDR3, as DNA: TGTGCCTGGAGTGTCGGGGGACGATATGGCTACACCTTC.

The V and J genes are TRBV6-5 and TRBJ1-1; 7 nucleotides align to TRBD1. The V and J ends lost 6 bases and 9 bases, in that order; junction bases with no gene match: 10. From germline, CDR1 is MNHEY and CDR2 SVGAGI. The CDR3 consists of 13 residues. The CDR3 region is CASRLQGIQKAFF. The CDR3 region has the DNA TGTGCCAGCAGGCTACAGGGGATTCAGAAAGCTTTCTTT.